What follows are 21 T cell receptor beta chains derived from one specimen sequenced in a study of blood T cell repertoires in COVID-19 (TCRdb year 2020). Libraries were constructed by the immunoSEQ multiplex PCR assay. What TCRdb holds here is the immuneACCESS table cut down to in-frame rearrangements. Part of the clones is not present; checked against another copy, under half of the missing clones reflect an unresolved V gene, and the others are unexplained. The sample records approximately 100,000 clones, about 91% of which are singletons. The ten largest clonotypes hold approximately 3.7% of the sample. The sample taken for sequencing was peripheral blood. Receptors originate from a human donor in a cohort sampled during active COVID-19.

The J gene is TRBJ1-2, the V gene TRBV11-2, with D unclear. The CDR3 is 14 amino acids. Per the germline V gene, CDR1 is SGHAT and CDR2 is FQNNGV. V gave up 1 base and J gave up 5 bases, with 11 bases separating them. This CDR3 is CASSLVSGIYGYTF. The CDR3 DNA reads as TGTGCCAGCAGCTTAGTGTCGGGAATATATGGCTACACCTTC.

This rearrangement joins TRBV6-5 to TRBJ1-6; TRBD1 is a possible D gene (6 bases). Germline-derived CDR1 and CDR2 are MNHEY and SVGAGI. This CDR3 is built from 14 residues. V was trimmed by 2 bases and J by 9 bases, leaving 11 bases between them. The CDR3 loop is CASSYGRGGSPLHF. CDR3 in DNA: TGTGCCAGCAGTTACGGCAGGGGTGGTTCACCCCTCCACTTT.

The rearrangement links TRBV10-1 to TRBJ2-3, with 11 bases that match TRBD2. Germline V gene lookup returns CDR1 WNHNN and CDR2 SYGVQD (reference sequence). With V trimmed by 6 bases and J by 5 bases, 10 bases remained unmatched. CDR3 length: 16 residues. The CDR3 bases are TGCGCCAGCAGCCGTACTAGCGGGGGAGTCTTAGATACGCAGTATTTT. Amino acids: CASSRTSGGVLDTQYF.

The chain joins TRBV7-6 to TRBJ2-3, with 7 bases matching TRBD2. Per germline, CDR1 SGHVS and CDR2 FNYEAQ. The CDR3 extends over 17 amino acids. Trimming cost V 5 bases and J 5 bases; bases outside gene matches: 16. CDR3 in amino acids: CASSPRRGAGSLDTQYF. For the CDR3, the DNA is TGTGCCAGCAGCCCGCGGAGGGGAGCGGGATCTCTAGATACGCAGTATTTT.

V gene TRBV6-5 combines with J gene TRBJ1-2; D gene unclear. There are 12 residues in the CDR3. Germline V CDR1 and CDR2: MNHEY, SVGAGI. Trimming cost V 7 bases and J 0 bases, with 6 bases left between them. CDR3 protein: CASTGTNYGYTF. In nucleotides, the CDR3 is TGTGCCAGCACCGGGACTAACTATGGCTACACCTTC.

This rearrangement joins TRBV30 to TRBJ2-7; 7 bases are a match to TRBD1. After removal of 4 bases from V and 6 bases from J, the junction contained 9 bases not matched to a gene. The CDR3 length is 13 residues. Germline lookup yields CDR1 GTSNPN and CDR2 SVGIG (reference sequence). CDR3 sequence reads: CAWNTGVTSEQYF. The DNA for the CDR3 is TGTGCCTGGAATACAGGGGTAACAAGCGAGCAGTACTTC.

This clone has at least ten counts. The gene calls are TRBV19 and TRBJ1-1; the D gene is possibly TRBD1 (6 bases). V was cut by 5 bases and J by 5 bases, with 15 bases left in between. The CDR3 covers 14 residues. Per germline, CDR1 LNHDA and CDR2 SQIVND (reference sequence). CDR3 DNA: TGTGCCAGTAGTTTGATGGGGGGGCGAACTGAAGCTTTCTTT. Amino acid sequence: CASSLMGGRTEAFF.

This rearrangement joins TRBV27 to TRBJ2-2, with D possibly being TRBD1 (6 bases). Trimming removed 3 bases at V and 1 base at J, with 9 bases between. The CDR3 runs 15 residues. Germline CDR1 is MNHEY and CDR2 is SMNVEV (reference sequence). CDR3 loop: CASSFGQRNTGELFF. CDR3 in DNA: TGTGCCAGCAGTTTCGGACAGAGGAACACCGGGGAGCTGTTTTTT.

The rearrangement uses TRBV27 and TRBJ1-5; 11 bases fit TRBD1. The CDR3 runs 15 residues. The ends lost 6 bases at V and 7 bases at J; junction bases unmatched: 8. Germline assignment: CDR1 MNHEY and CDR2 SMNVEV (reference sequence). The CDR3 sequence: CASSLGQGAWQPQHF. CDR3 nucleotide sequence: TGTGCCAGCAGCCTCGGACAGGGGGCTTGGCAGCCCCAGCATTTT.

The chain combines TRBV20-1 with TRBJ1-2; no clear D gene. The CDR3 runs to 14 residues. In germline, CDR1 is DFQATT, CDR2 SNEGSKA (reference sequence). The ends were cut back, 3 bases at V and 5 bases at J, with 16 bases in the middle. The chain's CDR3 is CSASKEARSYGYTF. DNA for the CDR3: TGCAGTGCTAGTAAGGAGGCCAGGAGTTATGGCTACACCTTC.

The CDR3 spells CASSPARGANTEAFF. CDR3 nucleotide sequence: TGTGCCAGCAGCCCCGCCAGGGGGGCGAACACTGAAGCTTTCTTT. J is TRBJ1-1 and V is TRBV7-2; 7 nucleotides match TRBD1. After removal of 5 bases from V and 1 base from J, the junction contained 7 bases not matched to a gene. Germline V lookup: CDR1 SGHTA, CDR2 FQGNSA. The CDR3 contains 15 residues.

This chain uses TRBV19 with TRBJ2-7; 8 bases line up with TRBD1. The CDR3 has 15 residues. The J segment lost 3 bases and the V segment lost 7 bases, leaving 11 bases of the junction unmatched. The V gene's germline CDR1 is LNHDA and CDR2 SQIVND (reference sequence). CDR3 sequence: CASMAQDRVGYEQYF. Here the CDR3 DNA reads TGTGCCAGTATGGCTCAGGACAGGGTAGGCTACGAGCAGTACTTC. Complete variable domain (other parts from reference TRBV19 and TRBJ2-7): DGGITQSPKYLFRKEGQNVTLSCEQNLNHDAMYWYRQDPGQGLRLIYYSQIVNDFQKGDIAEGYSVSREKKESFPLTVTSAQKNPTAFYLCASMAQDRVGYEQYFGPGTRLTVT.

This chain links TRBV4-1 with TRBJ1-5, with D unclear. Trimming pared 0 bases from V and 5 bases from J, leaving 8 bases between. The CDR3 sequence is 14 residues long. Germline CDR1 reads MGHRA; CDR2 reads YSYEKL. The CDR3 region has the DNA TGCGCCAGCAGCCAAGAGAGGTCGGATCAGCCCCAGCATTTT. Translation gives CASSQERSDQPQHF.

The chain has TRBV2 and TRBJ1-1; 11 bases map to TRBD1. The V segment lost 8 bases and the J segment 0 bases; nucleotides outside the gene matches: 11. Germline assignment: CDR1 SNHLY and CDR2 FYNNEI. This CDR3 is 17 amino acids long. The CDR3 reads CASRTGGSPILNTEAFF. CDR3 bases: TGTGCCAGCCGGACAGGGGGCAGCCCTATCCTGAACACTGAAGCTTTCTTT.

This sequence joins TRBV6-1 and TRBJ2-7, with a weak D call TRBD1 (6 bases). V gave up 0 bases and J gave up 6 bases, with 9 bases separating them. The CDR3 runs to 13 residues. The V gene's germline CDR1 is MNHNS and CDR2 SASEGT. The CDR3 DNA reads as TGTGCCAGCAGTGAAGCGGGCAGGGGCGAGCAGTACTTC. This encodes CASSEAGRGEQYF.

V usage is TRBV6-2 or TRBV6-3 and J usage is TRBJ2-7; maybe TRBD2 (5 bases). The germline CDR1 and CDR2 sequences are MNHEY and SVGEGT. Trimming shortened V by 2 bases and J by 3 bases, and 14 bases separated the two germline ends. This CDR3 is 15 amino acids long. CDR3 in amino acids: CASSYVRPGNYEQYF. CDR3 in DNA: TGTGCCAGCAGTTACGTCCGGCCCGGGAACTACGAGCAGTACTTC.

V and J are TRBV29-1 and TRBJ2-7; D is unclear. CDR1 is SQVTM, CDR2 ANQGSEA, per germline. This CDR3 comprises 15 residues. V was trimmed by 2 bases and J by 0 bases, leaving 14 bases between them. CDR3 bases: TGCAGCGTTGAAAGCCCAATAGAATCCTCCTACGAGCAGTACTTC. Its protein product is CSVESPIESSYEQYF.

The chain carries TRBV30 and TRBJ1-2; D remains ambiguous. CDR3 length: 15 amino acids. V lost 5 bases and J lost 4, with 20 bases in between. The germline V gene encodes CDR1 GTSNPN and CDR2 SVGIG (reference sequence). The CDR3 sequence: CAWGRLRGDFYGYTF. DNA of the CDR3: TGTGCCTGGGGGAGGCTTCGGGGAGATTTCTATGGCTACACCTTC.

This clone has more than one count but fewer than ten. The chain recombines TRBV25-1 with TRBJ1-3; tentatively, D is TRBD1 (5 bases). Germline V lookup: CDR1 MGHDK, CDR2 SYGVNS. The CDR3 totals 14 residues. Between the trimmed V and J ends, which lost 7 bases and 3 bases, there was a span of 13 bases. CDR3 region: CASIPQGFGNTIYF. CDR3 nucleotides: TGTGCCAGCATCCCCCAGGGTTTTGGAAACACCATATATTTT.

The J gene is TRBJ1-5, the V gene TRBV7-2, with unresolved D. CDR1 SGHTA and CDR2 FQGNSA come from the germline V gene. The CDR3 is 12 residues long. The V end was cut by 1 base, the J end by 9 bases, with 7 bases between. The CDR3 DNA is TGTGCCAGCAGCTTAGGGGCCGGGCCCCAGCATTTT. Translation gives CASSLGAGPQHF.

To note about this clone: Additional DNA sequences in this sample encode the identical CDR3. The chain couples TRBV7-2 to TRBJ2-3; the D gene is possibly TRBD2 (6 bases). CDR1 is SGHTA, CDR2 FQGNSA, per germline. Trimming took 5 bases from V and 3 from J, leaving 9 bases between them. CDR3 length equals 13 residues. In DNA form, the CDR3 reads TGTGCCAGCAGCCCACTAGCAACAGATACGCAGTATTTT. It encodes CASSPLATDTQYF.